The 7 T cell receptor beta chains given below trace back to one sample, sequenced in a study of blood T cell repertoires in COVID-19. This table comes from immunoSEQ multiplex PCR, and its TCRdb copy is limited to in-frame clones, with some not included. The sample holds some 220,000 clones, around 82% seen once. The material sequenced was peripheral blood. The receptors were sampled from a woman aged 70 to 79 with acute or convalescent COVID-19.

V gene TRBV2 combines with J gene TRBJ2-7, with TRBD1 matching over 7 bases. Unmatched junction bases numbered 5, after V lost 3 bases and J lost 0 bases. This CDR3 has 15 amino acids. From germline, CDR1 is SNHLY and CDR2 FYNNEI. The CDR3 DNA sequence: TGTGCCAGCAGTGAGTCGGGACAGACCTCCTACGAGCAGTACTTC. This codes for CASSESGQTSYEQYF.

The chain joins TRBV18 to TRBJ1-3; 8 bases line up with TRBD1. Germline V gene lookup returns CDR1 KGHSH and CDR2 LQKENI. The CDR3 has 14 residues. J lost 7 bases, V lost 2 bases, and 4 bases had no gene match. This CDR3 reads CASSPGQGANTIYF. The CDR3 DNA sequence: TGTGCCAGCTCACCAGGGCAGGGGGCGAACACCATATATTTT.

V gene TRBV15 combines with J gene TRBJ2-7, with TRBD1 as a possible D gene (5 bases). Trimming pared 0 bases from V and 8 bases from J, leaving 14 bases between. CDR3 size: 14 residues. The germline V gene has CDR1 LNHNV and CDR2 YYDKDF (reference sequence). CDR3 sequence reads: CATSRDRLQGQQYF. The CDR3 DNA reads as TGTGCCACCAGCAGAGATAGGTTGCAGGGCCAGCAGTACTTC.

This chain uses TRBV6-5 with TRBJ2-5, with 7 bases matching TRBD2. V lost 7 bases to trimming and J lost 6 bases; unmatched junction nucleotides: 14. Germline values: CDR1 MNHEY, CDR2 SVGAGI. This CDR3 is built from 15 residues. The CDR3 region has the DNA TGTGCCAGCACCCCTCCGGGGGGAGGCGGTAAGACCCAGTACTTC. Protein product: CASTPPGGGGKTQYF.

V is TRBV15 and J is TRBJ2-7, with 9 bases lining up with TRBD1. The CDR3 has 15 amino acids. Germline CDR1 is LNHNV and CDR2 is YYDKDF (reference sequence). V was clipped by 4 bases and J by 3 bases; unmatched bases: 7. Here the CDR3 DNA reads TGTGCCACCAGCAATCCCGGGACAGGGCTCTACGAGCAGTACTTC. Its translation is CATSNPGTGLYEQYF.

The chain is built from TRBV7-8 and TRBJ1-1; D remains unclear. Trimming stripped 5 bases from V and 4 bases from J, with 14 bases between. CDR3 length: 14 amino acids. The germline V gene encodes CDR1 SGHVS and CDR2 FQNEAQ. CDR3 residues: CASSPVGSGTEAFF. The DNA for the CDR3 is TGTGCCAGCAGCCCCGTGGGGAGTGGCACTGAAGCTTTCTTT.

The table lists this clone with a count of one. V usage is TRBV7-9 and J usage is TRBJ1-3; D perhaps matches TRBD1 (5 bases). Germline CDR1 and CDR2: SEHNR and FQNEAQ (reference sequence). Between the trimmed V and J ends, which lost 6 bases and 0 bases, there was a span of 15 bases. This CDR3 is built from 16 residues. The CDR3: CASSRSSGSSGNTIYF. As DNA, the CDR3 is TGTGCCAGCAGTCGGTCGTCAGGGTCCTCTGGAAACACCATATATTTT. Using reference TRBV7-9 and TRBJ1-3 for the parts outside the CDR3, the full variable domain is DTGVSQNPRHKITKRGQNVTFRCDPISEHNRLYWYRQTLGQGPEFLTYFQNEAQLEKSRLLSDRFSAERPKGSFSTLEIQRTEQGDSAMYLCASSRSSGSSGNTIYFGEGSWLTVV.